Below, 27 T cell receptor beta chains from the same sample are listed, as sequenced in a study of T cell responses to AZD1222 COVID-19 vaccine. Assay: immunoSEQ multiplex PCR; the TCRdb copy retains only in-frame clones and omits some. The table records some 99,000 clones, around 90% of them present only once. This material consisted of peripheral blood, taken on day 0 of AZD1222 vaccination. The origin of the receptors is an adult in good health.

This chain connects TRBV3-1 (or the pseudogene TRBV3-2) to TRBJ1-2, with D perhaps TRBD1 (6 bases). V was cut by 2 bases and J by 4 bases, with 14 bases left in between. Germline CDR1 and CDR2: LGHDT and YNNKEL (reference sequence). The CDR3 contains 15 residues. In DNA, the CDR3 is TGTGCCAGCAGCCAATTGTACAGGGCCGTCTATGGCTACACCTTC. Amino acid sequence: CASSQLYRAVYGYTF.

The V and J genes are TRBV7-2 and TRBJ2-5; 7 bases fit TRBD2. Trimming cost V 2 bases and J 4 bases; bases outside gene matches: 10. The CDR3 spans 16 residues. The germline CDR1 and CDR2 sequences are SGHTA and FQGNSA. The CDR3 sequence is CASSLRERDPGETQYF. The CDR3 nucleotides read TGTGCCAGCAGCTTAAGGGAGCGGGACCCGGGAGAGACCCAGTACTTC.

The chain links TRBV5-5 to TRBJ2-7; D perhaps matches TRBD1 (6 bases). Germline-derived CDR1 and CDR2 are SGHKS and YYEKEE (reference sequence). Trimming shortened V by 0 bases and J by 3 bases, and 10 bases separated the two germline ends. This CDR3 comprises 14 residues. The CDR3 nucleotides are TGTGCCAGCAGCTTGGATGGGGGCCACTACGAGCAGTACTTC. Its translation: CASSLDGGHYEQYF.

The chain couples TRBV4-3 to TRBJ2-7; 8 positions agree with TRBD1. J was trimmed by 4 bases and V by 3 bases; bases with no gene match: 11. CDR1 is LGHNA and CDR2 is YSLEER in the germline V gene. This CDR3 is 16 amino acids long. The CDR3 DNA reads TGCGCCAGCAGCCATTTACCAGGGGGCGAATCGTACGAGCAGTACTTC. It translates to CASSHLPGGESYEQYF.

In DNA, the CDR3 is TGCGCCAGCAGCTTGGCTGGGGGTACAGAATACAATGAGCAGTTCTTC. Amino acids: CASSLAGGTEYNEQFF. The chain links TRBV5-1 to TRBJ2-1; TRBD1 or TRBD2 may be the D gene (5 bases each). The CDR3 is 16 residues long. Trimming took off 0 bases at V and 4 bases at J, with 14 bases between the two ends. Germline V gives CDR1 SGHRS, CDR2 YFSETQ.

The chain joins TRBV7-2 to TRBJ1-1, with no clear D. V lost 1 base, J lost 7 bases, and 10 bases lay in between. The germline V gene has CDR1 SGHTA and CDR2 FQGNSA. This CDR3 is 13 amino acids long. The CDR3 nucleotides read TGTGCCAGCAGCTTAGGATCGACCCTTGAAGCTTTCTTT. Amino acid sequence: CASSLGSTLEAFF.

This chain links TRBV29-1 with TRBJ2-5; a possible D gene is TRBD1 (6 bases). CDR3 size: 13 residues. The germline V and J ends were trimmed by 6 bases and 5 bases, with 16 bases remaining between them. CDR1 is SQVTM, CDR2 ANQGSEA, per germline. CDR3 sequence (DNA): TGCAGCGTCCTAGGGGGTGGCCGGGAGACCCAGTACTTC. The encoded protein is CSVLGGGRETQYF.

This chain joins TRBV5-4 and TRBJ2-1; the match to TRBD2 covers 11 bases. CDR1 is SGHNT, CDR2 YYREEE, per germline (reference sequence). This CDR3 spans 15 amino acids. The trim removed 1 base at V and 6 bases at J, leaving 3 bases unmatched. CDR3 protein: CASSLRLAGPNEQFF. As DNA, the CDR3 is TGTGCCAGCAGCTTGCGACTAGCGGGACCCAATGAGCAGTTCTTC.

The gene calls are TRBV7-9 and TRBJ1-2, with 8 bases aligning to TRBD1. The CDR3 is 13 residues long. Trimming at V came to 5 bases and at J to 4 bases, leaving 3 bases not matched to a gene. Looked up from germline, CDR1 is SEHNR and CDR2 is FQNEAQ (reference sequence). The CDR3 nucleotides read TGTGCCAGCAGCACCCAGGGGGCCTATGGCTACACCTTC. It yields the protein CASSTQGAYGYTF.

This clone has a single count. The rearrangement joins TRBV4-1 to TRBJ1-3; D uncertain. This CDR3 region has 14 residues. Germline values: CDR1 MGHRA, CDR2 YSYEKL. The germline V and J ends were trimmed by 1 base and 2 bases, with 6 bases remaining between them. The CDR3 DNA follows: TGCGCCAGCAGCCAAGCCGGGGCTGGAAACACCATATATTTT. Amino acids: CASSQAGAGNTIYF.

The sample holds one count of this clone. A much larger clone differs from this one at a single base, so this may be a read error. This same CDR3 is encoded by further DNA sequences in the sample. The genes are TRBV7-9 and TRBJ1-2; no clear D gene. The CDR3 spans 12 residues. Germline CDR1 SEHNR, CDR2 FQNEAQ (reference sequence). Deletions cut 1 base from V and 3 bases from J, with 3 bases between. The CDR3 loop reads CASSLGDYGYTF. The CDR3 bases are TGTGCCAGCAGCTTAGGGGACTATGGCTACACCTTC.

The chain couples TRBV5-1 to TRBJ1-6; D uncertain. CDR3 length: 15 residues. V was cut by 2 bases and J by 7 bases, with 13 bases left in between. Per germline, CDR1 SGHRS and CDR2 YFSETQ. In DNA form, the CDR3 reads TGCGCCAGCAGCTTTAATCCGGGCCCAAATTCACCCCTCCACTTT. It is translated as CASSFNPGPNSPLHF.

The rearrangement joins TRBV30 to TRBJ1-1, with D uncertain. V lost 0 bases and J 2 bases, leaving 7 bases between the germline ends. CDR3 length: 13 residues. The germline gives CDR1 GTSNPN, CDR2 SVGIG (reference sequence). CDR3 loop: CAWSVGSNTEAFF. As DNA, the CDR3 is TGTGCCTGGAGTGTAGGATCTAACACTGAAGCTTTCTTT.

The chain is built from TRBV27 and TRBJ1-4; TRBD1 matches 11 bases. CDR1 MNHEY and CDR2 SMNVEV come from the germline V gene (reference sequence). This CDR3 has 17 residues. V was pared by 6 bases and J by 8 bases, with 14 bases of the junction left unmatched. The CDR3 nucleotides read TGTGCCAGCAGACCACCCCGGGGGACAGGGGGTGACGAAAAACTGTTTTTT. Residues: CASRPPRGTGGDEKLFF.

The sample holds one count of this clone. The chain uses TRBV4-1 and TRBJ1-1; no clear D. Deletions cut 4 bases from V and 1 base from J, with 13 bases between. The CDR3 totals 15 residues. Germline lookup yields CDR1 MGHRA and CDR2 YSYEKL. The chain's CDR3 is CASSRGPAENTEAFF. The CDR3 DNA reads TGCGCCAGCAGCCGAGGGCCGGCCGAGAACACTGAAGCTTTCTTT.

This clone occurred a few times. V and J are TRBV7-9 and TRBJ2-7; D call uncertain. The V and J ends lost 0 bases and 2 bases respectively, with 8 bases between them. This CDR3 is built from 14 residues. The germline V gene encodes CDR1 SEHNR and CDR2 FQNEAQ (reference sequence). This chain's CDR3 is CASSLAVAAYEQYF. CDR3 sequence (DNA): TGTGCCAGCAGCTTAGCCGTGGCAGCCTACGAGCAGTACTTC.

The rearrangement links TRBV5-4 to TRBJ1-1, with 9 bases that match TRBD1. V dropped 3 bases and J dropped 7; count of bases not matched to a gene: 7. The CDR3 extends over 14 amino acids. Germline CDR1 reads SGHNT; CDR2 reads YYREEE (reference sequence). The CDR3 here is CASSSGQGIGEAFF. Here the CDR3 DNA reads TGTGCCAGCAGCTCGGGACAGGGTATAGGTGAAGCTTTCTTT.

The V call is TRBV6-1, the J call TRBJ2-7, with a possible D match to TRBD2 (6 bases). This CDR3 comprises 15 residues. V was cut by 2 bases and J by 3 bases, with 14 bases left in between. Germline values: CDR1 MNHNS, CDR2 SASEGT. CDR3 amino acids: CASSELGIGGYEQYF. The CDR3 coding sequence is TGTGCCAGCAGTGAACTGGGGATCGGGGGCTACGAGCAGTACTTC.

The J gene is TRBJ2-3, the V gene TRBV2; 11 nucleotides line up with TRBD2. V was pared by 6 bases and J by 6 bases, with 20 bases of the junction left unmatched. This CDR3 is 19 amino acids long. Germline CDR1 is SNHLY and CDR2 is FYNNEI. CDR3 bases: TGTGCCAGCAGCTCTCAGGTAGCGGGAGGGCGGGGCCTCGCTGATACGCAGTATTTT. Protein: CASSSQVAGGRGLADTQYF.

The chain has TRBV30 and TRBJ1-2; 7 nucleotides line up with TRBD1. V lost 3 bases, J lost 8 bases, and 15 bases stayed unmatched. Germline values: CDR1 GTSNPN, CDR2 SVGIG (reference sequence). The CDR3 extends over 15 amino acids. CDR3: CAWSSLIGTVHGYTF. In nucleotides, the CDR3 is TGTGCCTGGAGCTCATTGATAGGGACAGTACACGGCTACACCTTC.

The chain carries TRBV9 and TRBJ2-3; the D gene is possibly TRBD2 (5 bases). CDR3 length: 15 residues. CDR1 and CDR2 (germline): SGDLS, YYNGEE. V lost 4 bases, J lost 1 base, and 13 bases lay in between. The CDR3 nucleotides are TGTGCCAGCAGCTATCTAGCAATGGGCACAGATACGCAGTATTTT. Translating gives CASSYLAMGTDTQYF. The whole variable domain, remainder taken from reference TRBV9 and TRBJ2-3, is DSGVTQTPKHLITATGQRVTLRCSPRSGDLSVYWYQQSLDQGLQFLIQYYNGEERAKGNILERFSAQQFPDLHSELNLSSLELGDSALYFCASSYLAMGTDTQYFGPGTRLTVL.

V gene TRBV7-9 combines with J gene TRBJ2-3, with D possibly matching TRBD1 (5 bases). There are 15 residues in the CDR3. V shed 1 base and J shed 2 bases, with 10 bases lying between them. Germline V gene sequence: CDR1 SEHNR, CDR2 FQNEAQ (reference sequence). The CDR3 coding sequence is TGTGCCAGCAGCTTAGACAGGACACCCACAGATACGCAGTATTTT. Translating it yields CASSLDRTPTDTQYF. Supplemented by reference TRBV7-9 and TRBJ2-3, the full variable domain reads DTGVSQNPRHKITKRGQNVTFRCDPISEHNRLYWYRQTLGQGPEFLTYFQNEAQLEKSRLLSDRFSAERPKGSFSTLEIQRTEQGDSAMYLCASSLDRTPTDTQYFGPGTRLTVL.

This chain joins TRBV5-5 and TRBJ1-6; weak D call: TRBD1 (5 bases). V lost 2 bases and J 8 bases, leaving 8 bases between the germline ends. The germline gives CDR1 SGHKS, CDR2 YYEKEE (reference sequence). The length of the CDR3 is 13 residues. The CDR3 region has the DNA TGTGCCAGCAGCTTTGGGGCCTATTCACCCCTCCACTTT. Translation: CASSFGAYSPLHF.

The CDR3 DNA sequence: TGTGCCATCAGAGCTATTGGCGGAGATACGCAGTATTTT. Translation: CAIRAIGGDTQYF. This chain connects TRBV10-3 to TRBJ2-3; D gene unclear. The V gene lost 6 bases and the J gene lost 5 bases, with 12 bases spanning the gap. Germline CDR1 ENHRY, CDR2 SYGVKD. This CDR3 is built from 13 residues.

The chain has TRBV30 and TRBJ1-4; D is undetermined. Germline lookup yields CDR1 GTSNPN and CDR2 SVGIG (reference sequence). The CDR3 consists of 13 residues. V dropped 2 bases and J dropped 5 bases, with 9 bases sitting between them. CDR3 amino acids: CAWSTGLNEKLFF. CDR3 nucleotides: TGTGCCTGGAGTACCGGCCTAAATGAAAAACTGTTTTTT.

This chain uses TRBV19 with TRBJ1-5; unclear D gene. Trimming left V 2 bases short and J 3 bases short, with 8 bases between. Germline loops: CDR1 LNHDA, CDR2 SQIVND (reference sequence). The CDR3 is made up of 14 amino acids. CDR3 sequence (DNA): TGTGCCAGTAGTATATCAGTGGACAATCAGCCCCAGCATTTT. This sequence encodes CASSISVDNQPQHF.

The chain carries TRBV30 and TRBJ1-1; 10 positions match TRBD1. Trimming at V came to 3 bases and at J to 4 bases, leaving 2 bases not matched to a gene. The CDR3 contains 13 residues. The germline V gene has CDR1 GTSNPN and CDR2 SVGIG (reference sequence). CDR3 residues: CAWRRTGGTEAFF. In DNA form, the CDR3 reads TGTGCCTGGAGGAGGACAGGGGGCACTGAAGCTTTCTTT.